The 25 T cell receptor beta chains listed next were all sequenced from one sample in a study of T cell responses to AZD1222 COVID-19 vaccine. Using immunoSEQ multiplex PCR, the repertoire was profiled, and TCRdb retains in-frame clones only, with some absent. This table holds approximately 94,000 clones, 70% to 90% found once. Sequenced material: peripheral blood, taken on day 0 of MenACWY control vaccination. These receptor sequences come from an adult in good health.

This clone has only one observation. This chain joins TRBV18 and TRBJ2-6; weak D call: TRBD1 (6 bases). V shed 2 bases and J shed 2 bases, with 13 bases lying between them. Germline V gives CDR1 KGHSH, CDR2 LQKENI. The CDR3 consists of 17 residues. The CDR3 DNA reads as TGTGCCAGCTCACCAGGGGGCGGAGAGACTGGGGCCAACGTCCTGACTTTC. Protein: CASSPGGGETGANVLTF.

V and J are TRBV27 and TRBJ2-3, with 7 bases that match TRBD2. Germline values: CDR1 MNHEY, CDR2 SMNVEV (reference sequence). The J segment lost 8 bases and the V segment lost 5 bases, leaving 13 bases of the junction unmatched. The CDR3 is 15 amino acids. CDR3 protein: CASSPLSGGIGTQYF. CDR3 nucleotides: TGTGCCAGCAGTCCGCTGTCGGGAGGTATCGGTACGCAGTATTTT.

This chain joins TRBV6-6 and TRBJ2-3; no definite D call. This CDR3 has 15 residues. Germline V gives CDR1 MNHNY, CDR2 SVGAGI (reference sequence). Trimming removed 2 bases at V and 3 bases at J, with 12 bases between. In nucleotides, the CDR3 is TGTGCCAGCAGTTACGATGGGCCCCAAACAGATACGCAGTATTTT. Translation: CASSYDGPQTDTQYF.

This clone was seen once. The chain couples TRBV3-1 (or the pseudogene TRBV3-2) to TRBJ1-1, with 7 bases identical to TRBD1. The J segment lost 3 bases and the V segment lost 2 bases, leaving 9 bases of the junction unmatched. This CDR3 is 16 amino acids long. Looked up from germline, CDR1 is LGHDT and CDR2 is YNNKEL (reference sequence). The DNA for the CDR3 is TGTGCCAGCAGCCAACCGTACTCAGGGGGGGACACTGAAGCTTTCTTT. Amino acid sequence: CASSQPYSGGDTEAFF.

For the CDR3, the DNA is TGCGCCAGCAGTGAGTCGGAACTGGTTTCTAATGAAAAACTGTTTTTT. Amino acids: CASSESELVSNEKLFF. The chain joins TRBV10-1 to TRBJ1-4; D not resolved. In germline, CDR1 is WNHNN, CDR2 SYGVQD (reference sequence). V lost 0 bases to trimming and J lost 3 bases, with 11 bases between them. CDR3 length: 16 amino acids.

The chain combines TRBV5-1 with TRBJ1-4; 8 nucleotides line up with TRBD1. The CDR3 covers 16 residues. The J segment lost 7 bases and the V segment lost 3 bases, leaving 11 bases of the junction unmatched. Germline values: CDR1 SGHRS, CDR2 YFSETQ. The CDR3: CASSSGVRGPGEKLFF. The CDR3 DNA reads as TGCGCCAGCAGCTCCGGAGTCAGGGGGCCGGGTGAAAAACTGTTTTTT.

The V and J genes are TRBV3-1 (or the pseudogene TRBV3-2) and TRBJ1-5; D is possibly TRBD1 (5 bases). The length of the CDR3 is 16 residues. Germline V gene lookup returns CDR1 LGHDT and CDR2 YNNKEL (reference sequence). Trimming left V 2 bases short and J 6 bases short, with 17 bases between. DNA of the CDR3: TGTGCCAGCAGCCAACAAGCCCCCGGGGCGGGTCAGCCCCAGCATTTT. It codes for CASSQQAPGAGQPQHF.

The chain combines TRBV6-2 or TRBV6-3 with TRBJ1-2; D not certain. CDR1 MNHEY and CDR2 SVGEGT come from the germline V gene. The CDR3 length is 12 residues. Trimming cost V 6 bases and J 4 bases, with 9 bases left between them. The CDR3 DNA follows: TGTGCCAGCAGCCCCGGGCTCTATGGCTACACCTTC. It translates to CASSPGLYGYTF.

The J gene is TRBJ1-2, the V gene TRBV4-3, with a possible D match to TRBD1 (6 bases). The CDR3 has 15 amino acids. CDR1 and CDR2 from the germline V gene are LGHNA and YSLEER. V was shortened by 1 base and J by 7 bases, with 16 bases between the two germline ends. CDR3 loop: CASSQGSAGGAGYTF. The CDR3 DNA reads as TGCGCCAGCAGCCAAGGGAGTGCGGGGGGCGCTGGCTACACCTTC.

The chain joins TRBV5-5 to TRBJ1-1; D is ambiguous. Looked up from germline, CDR1 is SGHKS and CDR2 is YYEKEE (reference sequence). This CDR3 region has 15 residues. V lost 0 bases, J lost 4 bases, and 13 bases lay in between. CDR3 sequence: CASSLGLDGGTEAFF. In DNA form, the CDR3 reads TGTGCCAGCAGCTTGGGGCTCGACGGCGGCACTGAAGCTTTCTTT.

V gene TRBV29-1 combines with J gene TRBJ1-5, with D possibly TRBD1 on 5 matching bases. Trimming left V 5 bases short and J 1 base short, with 9 bases between. The CDR3 is 13 residues long. Germline loops: CDR1 SQVTM, CDR2 ANQGSEA. The CDR3 loop is CSVSDKSNQPQHF. CDR3 in DNA: TGCAGCGTTTCGGACAAGAGCAATCAGCCCCAGCATTTT.

The genes are TRBV7-9 and TRBJ2-3; D gene uncertain. Looked up from germline, CDR1 is SEHNR and CDR2 is FQNEAQ (reference sequence). Trimming removed 7 bases from V and 6 bases from J, with 11 bases in between. The length of the CDR3 is 12 residues. CDR3 amino acids: CASTRVGDTQYF. For the CDR3, the DNA is TGTGCCAGCACCCGAGTGGGGGATACGCAGTATTTT.

The rearrangement links TRBV7-8 to TRBJ1-1; a possible D gene is TRBD1 (5 bases). The CDR3 is made up of 15 amino acids. V dropped 1 base and J dropped 7 bases, with 16 bases sitting between them. Germline CDR1 reads SGHVS; CDR2 reads FQNEAQ. The CDR3, as DNA: TGTGCCAGCAGCTTAGTGGGGGGTTTTGAGGGTGAAGCTTTCTTT. Residues: CASSLVGGFEGEAFF.

The gene calls are TRBV28 and TRBJ1-1, with 8 positions matching TRBD1. Trimming took 5 bases from V and 4 from J; bases not matched to a gene: 9. From germline, CDR1 is MDHEN and CDR2 SYDVKM. CDR3 length: 15 residues. The CDR3 bases are TGTGCCAGCAGTCCCAGGCAGGGGGCGGTCACTGAAGCTTTCTTT. Protein product: CASSPRQGAVTEAFF.

This clone was seen a single time. This chain joins TRBV3-1 (or the pseudogene TRBV3-2) and TRBJ2-5; no reliable D call. The CDR3 is 15 amino acids. Germline CDR1 LGHDT, CDR2 YNNKEL (reference sequence). Trimming cost V 2 bases and J 1 base, with 11 bases left between them. CDR3 residues: CASSQLTHPQETQYF. CDR3 sequence (DNA): TGTGCCAGCAGCCAATTAACTCATCCCCAAGAGACCCAGTACTTC.

The J gene is TRBJ2-7, the V gene TRBV5-1; possibly TRBD1 or TRBD2 for D (5 bases each). Germline CDR1 is SGHRS and CDR2 is YFSETQ. The germline V and J ends were trimmed by 1 base and 7 bases, with 18 bases remaining between them. This CDR3 has 15 amino acids. CDR3 nucleotide sequence: TGCGCCAGCAGCTTGAGACGGGACCCCGTCGGAGAGCAGTACTTC. Protein sequence: CASSLRRDPVGEQYF.

This clone was recorded a few times. The chain joins TRBV30 to TRBJ1-4; no firm D call. The CDR3 extends over 11 amino acids. The germline V gene encodes CDR1 GTSNPN and CDR2 SVGIG (reference sequence). V was shortened by 7 bases and J by 8 bases, with 11 bases between the two germline ends. The CDR3 loop reads CASRQGEKLFF. CDR3 bases: TGTGCCTCGCGACAAGGAGAAAAACTGTTTTTT.

The rearrangement joins TRBV5-1 to TRBJ2-3; 9 nucleotides align to TRBD2. This CDR3 has 17 amino acids. With V trimmed by 0 bases and J by 1 base, 6 bases remained unmatched. CDR1 and CDR2 from the germline V gene are SGHRS and YFSETQ. The CDR3 DNA follows: TGCGCCAGCAGCTTGGGTATAGCGGGGGACCGCACAGATACGCAGTATTTT. This translates into CASSLGIAGDRTDTQYF.

The V gene is TRBV4-2, the J gene TRBJ2-1; D might be TRBD1 or TRBD2, each matching 5 bases. CDR1 and CDR2 (germline): LGHNA, YNFKEQ. V lost 0 bases and J lost 10, with 16 bases in between. This CDR3 has 15 residues. The CDR3 sequence is CASSQDSGPNGEQFF. DNA for the CDR3: TGTGCCAGCAGCCAAGATTCGGGGCCCAACGGGGAGCAGTTCTTC.

The J gene is TRBJ1-2, the V gene TRBV2, with D maybe TRBD1 (6 bases). V gave up 6 bases and J gave up 4 bases, with 12 bases separating them. The germline CDR1 and CDR2 sequences are SNHLY and FYNNEI. The CDR3 spans 13 residues. CDR3 residues: CASREQGIYGYTF. Written as DNA, the CDR3 is TGTGCCAGCAGGGAACAGGGTATCTATGGCTACACCTTC.

V usage is TRBV4-1 and J usage is TRBJ1-5; 8 bases are shared with TRBD1. Germline V CDR1 and CDR2: MGHRA, YSYEKL. This CDR3 is built from 15 residues. J lost 4 bases, V lost 5 bases, and 7 bases had no gene match. In nucleotides, the CDR3 is TGCGCCAGCAGCGCGGGACAGGCCACAAATCAGCCCCAGCATTTT. Its translation: CASSAGQATNQPQHF.

CDR3 region: CASSAWDSTGELFF. For the CDR3, the DNA is TGTGCCAGCAGTGCCTGGGACAGCACCGGGGAGCTGTTTTTT. J is TRBJ2-2 and V is TRBV2; 7 bases are shared with TRBD1. V lost 4 bases, J lost 4 bases, and 3 bases stayed unmatched. CDR1 SNHLY and CDR2 FYNNEI come from the germline V gene. The CDR3 has 14 residues.

V gene TRBV12-3 or TRBV12-4 combines with J gene TRBJ2-7; D not resolved. Trimming removed 6 bases at V and 4 bases at J, with 7 bases between. The CDR3 has 11 residues. The CDR3 reads CASSHGYEQYF. The CDR3 DNA reads TGTGCCAGCAGCCACGGTTACGAGCAGTACTTC.

This CDR3 reads CASSRTSGRAGFSEQFF. For the CDR3, the DNA is TGTGCCAGCAGCCGGACTAGCGGGAGGGCCGGATTTAGTGAGCAGTTCTTC. This sequence joins TRBV6-2 or TRBV6-3 and TRBJ2-1, with 15 bases that match TRBD2. This CDR3 is built from 17 residues. J gave up 9 bases and V 6 bases, and 12 bases lay outside the gene matches. From germline, CDR1 is MNHEY and CDR2 SVGEGT.

The chain has TRBV14 and TRBJ2-7; no clear D gene. From germline, CDR1 is SGHDN and CDR2 FVKESK. V was pared by 4 bases and J by 4 bases, with 17 bases between. CDR3 length equals 15 residues. The CDR3 DNA is TGTGCCAGCAGCCCCACCCAGCGACGCTCTTACGAGCAGTACTTC. It encodes CASSPTQRRSYEQYF.